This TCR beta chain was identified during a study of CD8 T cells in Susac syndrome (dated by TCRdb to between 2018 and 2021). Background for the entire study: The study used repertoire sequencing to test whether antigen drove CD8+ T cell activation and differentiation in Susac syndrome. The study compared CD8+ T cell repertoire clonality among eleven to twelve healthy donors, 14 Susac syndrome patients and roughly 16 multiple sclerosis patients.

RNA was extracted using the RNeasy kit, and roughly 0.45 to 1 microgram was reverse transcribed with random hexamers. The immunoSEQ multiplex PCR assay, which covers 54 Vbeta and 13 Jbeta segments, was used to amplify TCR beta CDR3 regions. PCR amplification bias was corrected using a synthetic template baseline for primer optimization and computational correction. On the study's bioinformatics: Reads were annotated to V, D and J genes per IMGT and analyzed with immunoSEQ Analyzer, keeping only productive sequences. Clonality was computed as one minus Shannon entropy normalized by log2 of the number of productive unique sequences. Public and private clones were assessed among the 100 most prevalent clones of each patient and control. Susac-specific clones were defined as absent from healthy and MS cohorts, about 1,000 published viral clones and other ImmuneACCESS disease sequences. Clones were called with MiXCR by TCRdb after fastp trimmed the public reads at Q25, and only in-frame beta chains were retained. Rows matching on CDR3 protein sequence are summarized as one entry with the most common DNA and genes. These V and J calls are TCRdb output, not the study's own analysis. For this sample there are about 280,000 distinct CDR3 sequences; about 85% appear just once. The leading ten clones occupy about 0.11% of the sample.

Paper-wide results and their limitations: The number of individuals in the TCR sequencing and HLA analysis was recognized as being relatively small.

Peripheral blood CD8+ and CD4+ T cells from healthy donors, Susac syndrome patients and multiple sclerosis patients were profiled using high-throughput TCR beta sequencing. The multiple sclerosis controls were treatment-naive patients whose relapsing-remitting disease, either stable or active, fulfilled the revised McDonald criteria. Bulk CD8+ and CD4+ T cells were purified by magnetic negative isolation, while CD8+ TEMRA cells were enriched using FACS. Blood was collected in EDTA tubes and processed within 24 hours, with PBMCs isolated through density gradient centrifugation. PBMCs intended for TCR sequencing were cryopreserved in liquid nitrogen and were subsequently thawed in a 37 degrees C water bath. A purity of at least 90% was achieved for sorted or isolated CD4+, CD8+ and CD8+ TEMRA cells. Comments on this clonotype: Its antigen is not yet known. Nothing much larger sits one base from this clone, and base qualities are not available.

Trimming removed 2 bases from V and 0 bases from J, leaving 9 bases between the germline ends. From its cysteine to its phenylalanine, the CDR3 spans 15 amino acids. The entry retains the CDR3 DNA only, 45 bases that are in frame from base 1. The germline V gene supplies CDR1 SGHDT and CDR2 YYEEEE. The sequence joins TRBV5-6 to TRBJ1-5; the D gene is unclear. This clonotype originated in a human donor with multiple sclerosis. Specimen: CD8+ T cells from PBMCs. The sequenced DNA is TGTGCCAGCAGCTTTGGGGAGTATAGCAATCAGCCCCAGCATTTT. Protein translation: CASSFGEYSNQPQHF.